This T cell receptor (beta chain) was captured by sequencing in a study of blood T cell repertoires in COVID-19. Looking at the study overall: Samples taken during acute and convalescent COVID-19 were collected in the United States, Italy and Spain.

This clone was recorded only once. TCRdb keeps only in-frame clones here, not all; method: immunoSEQ multiplex PCR. The repertoire holds under 65,000 clones, 91% seen once, with around 9% in the top ten. This TCR came from a human donor in a cohort sampled during active COVID-19. Sequenced: peripheral blood.

The CDR3 DNA sequence: TGTGCCAGCAGCTTGGTCCCCGTGATAGCGGGGGGACCAGATACGCAGTATTTT. This encodes CASSLVPVIAGGPDTQYF. The chain has TRBV5-6 and TRBJ2-3; 10 bases map to TRBD2. From germline, CDR1 is SGHDT and CDR2 YYEEEE. The CDR3 is 18 residues long. After removal of 0 bases from V and 4 bases from J, the junction contained 11 bases not matched to a gene.